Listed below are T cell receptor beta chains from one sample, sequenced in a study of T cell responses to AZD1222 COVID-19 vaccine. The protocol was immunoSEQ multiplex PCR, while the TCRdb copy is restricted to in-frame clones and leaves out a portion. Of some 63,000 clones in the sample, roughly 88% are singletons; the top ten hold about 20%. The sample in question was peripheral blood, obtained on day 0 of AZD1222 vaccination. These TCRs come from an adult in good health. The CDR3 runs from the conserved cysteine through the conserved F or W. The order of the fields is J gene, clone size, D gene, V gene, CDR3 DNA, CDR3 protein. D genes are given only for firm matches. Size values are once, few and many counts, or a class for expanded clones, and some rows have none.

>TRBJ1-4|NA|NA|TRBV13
TGTGCCAGCAGCTTAGGTCAAACTAATGAAAAACTGTTTTTT
CASSLGQTNEKLFF
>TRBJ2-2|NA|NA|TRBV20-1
TGCAGTGCTAGAGCGTACGGGGAGCTGTTTTTT
CSARAYGELFF
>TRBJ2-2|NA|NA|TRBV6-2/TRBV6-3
TGTGCTAGCAGTTATTTCCGGCCTCAGGACACCGGGGAGCTGTTTTTT
CASSYFRPQDTGELFF
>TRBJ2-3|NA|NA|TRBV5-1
TGCGCCAGCAGCTTGGTCCCCTTTAGCACAGATACGCAGTATTTT
CASSLVPFSTDTQYF
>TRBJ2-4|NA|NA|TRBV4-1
TGCGCCAGCAGCCACCCAAGTCCCAAAAACATTCAGTACTTC
CASSHPSPKNIQYF
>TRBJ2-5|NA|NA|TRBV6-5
TGTGCCAGCAGTTCCTTGGGTGGTTGGCGGGAGACCCAGTACTTC
CASSSLGGWRETQYF
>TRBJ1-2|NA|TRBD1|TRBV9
TGTGCCAGCAGTCGTAATAGGGGACAGGGTGAAGGCTACACCTTC
CASSRNRGQGEGYTF
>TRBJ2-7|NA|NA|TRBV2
TGTGCCAGCAGTGCGTCCCTCCCATGGCAGTACTTC
CASSASLPWQYF
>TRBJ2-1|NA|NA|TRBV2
TGTGCCAGCAGGCCAGTCCGAAGCTCTGTCGTCAATGAGCAGTTCTTC
CASRPVRSSVVNEQFF
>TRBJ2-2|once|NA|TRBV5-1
TGCGCCAGCAATCTGAACACCGGGGAGCTGTTTTTT
CASNLNTGELFF
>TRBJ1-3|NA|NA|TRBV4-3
TGCGCCAGCAGCCAGCAAGTAGCTGGAAACACCATATATTTT
CASSQQVAGNTIYF
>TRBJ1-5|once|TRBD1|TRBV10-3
TGTGCCACGGGAACAGGGGCTAGCAATCAGCCCCAGCATTTT
CATGTGASNQPQHF
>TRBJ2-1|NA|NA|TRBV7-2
TGTGCCAGCAGCTCGATTATAAATAGGGGGGGAAGCAATGAGCAGTTCTTC
CASSSIINRGGSNEQFF
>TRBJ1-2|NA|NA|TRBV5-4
TGTGCCAGCAGCTCACAGGGAGCCCACTTATCTAACTATGGCTACACCTTC
CASSSQGAHLSNYGYTF
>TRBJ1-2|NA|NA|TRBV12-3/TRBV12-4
TGTGCCAGCAGTTCACCGGGGTCTAACGGCTACACCTTC
CASSSPGSNGYTF
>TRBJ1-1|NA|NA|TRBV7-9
TGTGCCAGCAGCCGCAACAGGGATAGGGACACTGAAGCTTTCTTT
CASSRNRDRDTEAFF
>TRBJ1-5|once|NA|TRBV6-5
TGTGCCAGCAGTCACTTCCGGGGGGACAATCAGCCCCAGCATTTT
CASSHFRGDNQPQHF
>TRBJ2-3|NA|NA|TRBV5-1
TGCGCCAGCAGCTTGGTGCTAGCTACAGATACGCAGTATTTT
CASSLVLATDTQYF
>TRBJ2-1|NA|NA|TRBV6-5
TGTGCCAGCAACAGGGACTACGTCGATGGAATGCAGTTCTTC
CASNRDYVDGMQFF
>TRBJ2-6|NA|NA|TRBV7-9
TGTGCCAGCAGCTTAGGCGGCTCTGGGGCCAACGTCCTGACTTTC
CASSLGGSGANVLTF
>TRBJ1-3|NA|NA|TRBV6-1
TGTGCCAGCAGTGGTCGGACGCAGAGGTGGGGGGCCGGAAACACCATATATTTT
CASSGRTQRWGAGNTIYF
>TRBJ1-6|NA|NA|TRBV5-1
TGCGCCAGCAGCTTGGTAGGGGGAGAATCACCCCTCCACTTT
CASSLVGGESPLHF
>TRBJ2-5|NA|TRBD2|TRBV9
TGTGCCAGCAGCGTAGGGGCGGGAGGGCCGTCAGAGACCCAGTACTTC
CASSVGAGGPSETQYF
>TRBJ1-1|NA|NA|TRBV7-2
TGTGCCAGCAGCTCAACCCGGGACACACTCACTGAAGCTTTCTTT
CASSSTRDTLTEAFF
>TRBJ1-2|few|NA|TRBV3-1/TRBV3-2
TGTGCCAGCAGCGATTCAACAGGAACCACTGGCGGCTACACCTTC
CASSDSTGTTGGYTF
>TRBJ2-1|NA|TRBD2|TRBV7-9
TGTGCCAGCAGCGGGGCGGGAGGGCTCAATGAGCAGTTCTTC
CASSGAGGLNEQFF
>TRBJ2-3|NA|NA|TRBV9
TGTGCCAGCAGCGGAAATCCCCGGACCCCAATGGAAGATACGCAGTATTTT
CASSGNPRTPMEDTQYF
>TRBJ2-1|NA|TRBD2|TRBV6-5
TGTGCCAGCAGACCCCTAGCGGGAGTACCTAATGAGCAGTTCTTC
CASRPLAGVPNEQFF
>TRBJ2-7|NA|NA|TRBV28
TGTGCCAGCAGTCCACTATTTGTATATTGGCAGTACTTC
CASSPLFVYWQYF
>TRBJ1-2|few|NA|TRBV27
TGTGCCAGCAGTTTAATGGCTAACTATGGCTACACCTTC
CASSLMANYGYTF
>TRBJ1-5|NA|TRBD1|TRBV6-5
TGTGCCAGCAGTAAGGACAGGGGACTCCAGCACCAGCATTTT
CASSKDRGLQHQHF
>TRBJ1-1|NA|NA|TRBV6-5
TGTGCCAGCAGTCCGGACGTGAACACTGAAGCTTTCTTT
CASSPDVNTEAFF
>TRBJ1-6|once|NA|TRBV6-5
TGTGCCAGCAGTTACCGGGCAGGATATTCACCCCTCCACTTT
CASSYRAGYSPLHF
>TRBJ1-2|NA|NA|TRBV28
TGTGCCAGCAGTTCCCCCGGGACAATCGGAATCCATGGCTACACCTTC
CASSSPGTIGIHGYTF
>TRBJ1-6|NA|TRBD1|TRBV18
TGTGCCAGCTCACCAAGTAACAGGGGAAATTCACCCCTCCACTTT
CASSPSNRGNSPLHF
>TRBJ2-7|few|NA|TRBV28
TGTGCCAGCACTTGGGGGGGGCGAGCCGAGCAGTACTTC
CASTWGGRAEQYF
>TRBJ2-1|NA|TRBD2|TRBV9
TGTGCCAGCAGCTCCTGGACTAGCGGGAGCAATGAGCAGTTCTTC
CASSSWTSGSNEQFF
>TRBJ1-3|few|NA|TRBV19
TGTGCCAGTGCCCCGGGGTCTGGAAACACCATATATTTT
CASAPGSGNTIYF
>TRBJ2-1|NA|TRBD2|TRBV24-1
TGTGCCACCAGTGATTCTGGGACTAGCGGGAGATGGGGCAATGAGCAGTTCTTC
CATSDSGTSGRWGNEQFF
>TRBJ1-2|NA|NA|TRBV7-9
TGTGCCAGCAGCCATGACAGTATCCGTCGGGGCTACACCTTC
CASSHDSIRRGYTF
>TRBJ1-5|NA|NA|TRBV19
TGTGCCAGTAGCCCCAGACGGCAGGGTCCAACGAATCAGCCCCAGCATTTT
CASSPRRQGPTNQPQHF
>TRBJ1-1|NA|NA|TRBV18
TGTGCCAGCTCACCGGGAGATAGGGGCACTGAAGCTTTCTTT
CASSPGDRGTEAFF
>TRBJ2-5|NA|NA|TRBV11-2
TGTGCCAGCAGCTTAGGGTGGGCCCGGAAAGGGGCCCAGTACTTC
CASSLGWARKGAQYF
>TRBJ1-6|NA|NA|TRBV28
TGTGCCAGCAGTTTAAGGCTACAGAATTCACCCCTCCACTTT
CASSLRLQNSPLHF
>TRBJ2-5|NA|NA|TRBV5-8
TGTGCCAGCAGTCTTTCAGGGGTGGAGACCCAGTACTTC
CASSLSGVETQYF
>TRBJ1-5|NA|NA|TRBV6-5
TGTGCCAGCAGTCCTTCCTATAGCAATCAGCCCCAGCATTTT
CASSPSYSNQPQHF
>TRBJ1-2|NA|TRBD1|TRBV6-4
TGTGCCAGCAGTGACATTACAGGGGGCTATGGCTACACCTTC
CASSDITGGYGYTF
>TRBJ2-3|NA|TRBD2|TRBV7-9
TGTGCCAGCAGCGACCCCTGGACTAGCGGGAAGACAGATACGCAGTATTTT
CASSDPWTSGKTDTQYF
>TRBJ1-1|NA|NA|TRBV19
TGTGCCAGTCAGCGAGATGCTGGAAGTTTATCAGGGGCTTTCTTT
CASQRDAGSLSGAFF
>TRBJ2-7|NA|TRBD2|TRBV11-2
TGTGCCAGCAGCGTACAGGGACTAGCGGGAGGCGAGCAGTACTTC
CASSVQGLAGGEQYF
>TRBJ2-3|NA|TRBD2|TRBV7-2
TGTGCCAGCAGATCCGCGGGACTAGCGGGAGATACGCAGTATTTT
CASRSAGLAGDTQYF
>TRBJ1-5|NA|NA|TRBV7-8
TGTGCCAGCAGCCAAAGGGGTCCCCAGCATTTT
CASSQRGPQHF
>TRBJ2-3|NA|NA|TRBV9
TGTGCCAGCAGCGTAGGGATTAGCGGCCTCACAGATACGCAGTATTTT
CASSVGISGLTDTQYF
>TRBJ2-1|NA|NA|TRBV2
TGTGCCAGCAGTGCCGACGGTCACAGGGCTGATGAGCAGTTCTTC
CASSADGHRADEQFF